This TCR beta chain was recorded in a study of molecular identifiers for immune sequencing clone quantification. Naive CD8 T cells were sorted, and the gate applied was CD8+CD4-CCR7+CD45RA+. Trimming left V 2 bases short and J 4 bases short, with 8 bases between. Germline-derived CDR1 and CDR2 are MDHEN and SYDVKM. This CDR3 is built from 13 residues. Listed TCR primers, together with previously described methods, were used for the bulk TCR libraries. MiXCR, run by TCRdb on the PCR reads, gives a single entry per CDR3 protein. Among under 600,000 distinct CDR3 sequences listed, around 23% were seen once.

The source of this sequence is a human donor in good health. Some libraries in this study had Jurkat cell RNA spiked in. The V call is TRBV28, the J call TRBJ1-1; D gene unclear. Sequenced sample: naive CD8+ T cells from blood, with Jurkat cell RNA spiked in. The subset denotes: FACS-sorted CD8+CD4-CCR7+CD45RA+ naive T cells. CDR3: CASSLPGSTEAFF. CDR3 nucleotide sequence: TGTGCCAGCAGTTTACCAGGCTCCACTGAAGCTTTCTTT.